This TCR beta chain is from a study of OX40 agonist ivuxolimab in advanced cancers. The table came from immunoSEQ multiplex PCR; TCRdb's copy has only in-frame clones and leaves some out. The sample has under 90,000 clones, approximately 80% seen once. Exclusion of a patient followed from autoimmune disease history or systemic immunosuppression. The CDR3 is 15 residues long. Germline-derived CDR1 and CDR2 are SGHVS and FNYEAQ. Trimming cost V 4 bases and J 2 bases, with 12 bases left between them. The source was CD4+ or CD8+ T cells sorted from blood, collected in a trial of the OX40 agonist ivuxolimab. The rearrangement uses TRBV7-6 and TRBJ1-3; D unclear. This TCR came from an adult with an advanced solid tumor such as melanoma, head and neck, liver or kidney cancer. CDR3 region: CASSSRGGTGNTIYF. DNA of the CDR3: TGTGCCAGCAGCTCCCGAGGAGGGACTGGAAACACCATATATTTT.